This T cell receptor beta chain stems from a study of shared clonotypes between healthy human individuals. CDR1 is MRHNA and CDR2 is SNTAGT in the germline V gene. This CDR3 is built from 16 residues. The V and J ends lost 0 bases and 2 bases respectively, with 11 bases between them. The protocol was immunoSEQ multiplex PCR, while the TCRdb copy is restricted to in-frame clones and leaves out a portion. This table has roughly 1,800,000 clones, over 85% appearing once. Comment on this clone: Its antigen is not identified.

General study points: Naive CD4 clonotype sharing across four donors was roughly 5%.

Naive CD8 cells lacked CD45RO and underwent positive selection for CCR7, leaving out terminally differentiated effector memory CD45RA+ cells. Free of recent acute infections or vaccinations, the donors were healthy HIV-negative adults. The sample consisted of naive CD8+ T cells sorted from blood. This TCR was sampled from a man between 18 and 35 years old in good health. The V and J genes are TRBV6-4 and TRBJ2-1; possible D gene TRBD1, 6 bases. CDR3 loop: CASSDSSGTTYNEQFF. CDR3 nucleotide sequence: TGTGCCAGCAGTGACTCATCCGGGACAACCTACAATGAGCAGTTCTTC.